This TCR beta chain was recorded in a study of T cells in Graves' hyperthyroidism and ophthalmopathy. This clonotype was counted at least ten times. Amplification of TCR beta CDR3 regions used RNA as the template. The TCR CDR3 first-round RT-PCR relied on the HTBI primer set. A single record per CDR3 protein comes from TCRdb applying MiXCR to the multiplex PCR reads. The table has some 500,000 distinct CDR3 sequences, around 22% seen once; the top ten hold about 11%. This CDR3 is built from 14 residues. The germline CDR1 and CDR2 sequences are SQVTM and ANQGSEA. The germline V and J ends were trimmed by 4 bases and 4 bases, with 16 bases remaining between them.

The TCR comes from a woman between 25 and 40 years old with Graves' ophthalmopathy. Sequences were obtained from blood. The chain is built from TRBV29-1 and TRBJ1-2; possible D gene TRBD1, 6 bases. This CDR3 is CSVASGASGYGYTF. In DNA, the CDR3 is TGCAGCGTTGCCTCAGGGGCTTCTGGCTATGGCTACACCTTC.